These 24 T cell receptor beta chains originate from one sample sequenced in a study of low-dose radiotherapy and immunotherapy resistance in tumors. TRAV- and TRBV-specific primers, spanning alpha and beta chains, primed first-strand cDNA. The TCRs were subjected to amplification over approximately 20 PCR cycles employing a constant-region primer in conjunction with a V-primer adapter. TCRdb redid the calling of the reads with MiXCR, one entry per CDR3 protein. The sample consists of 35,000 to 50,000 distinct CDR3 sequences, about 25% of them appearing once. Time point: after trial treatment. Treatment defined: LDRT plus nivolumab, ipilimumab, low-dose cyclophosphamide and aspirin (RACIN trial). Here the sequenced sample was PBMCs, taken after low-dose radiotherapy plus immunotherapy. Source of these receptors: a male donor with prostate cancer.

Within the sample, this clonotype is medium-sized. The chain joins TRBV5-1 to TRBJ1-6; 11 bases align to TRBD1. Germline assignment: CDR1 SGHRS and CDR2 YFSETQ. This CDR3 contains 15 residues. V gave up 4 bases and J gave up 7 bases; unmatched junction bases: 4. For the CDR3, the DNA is TGCGCCAGCAGCACGGACAGGGGGCCGAATTCACCCCTCCACTTT. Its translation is CASSTDRGPNSPLHF.

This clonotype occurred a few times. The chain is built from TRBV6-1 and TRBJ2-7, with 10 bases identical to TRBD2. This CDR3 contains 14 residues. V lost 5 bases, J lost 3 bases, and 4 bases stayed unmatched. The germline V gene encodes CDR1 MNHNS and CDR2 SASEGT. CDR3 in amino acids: CASSTSGVLYEQYF. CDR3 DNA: TGTGCCAGCAGTACTAGCGGGGTCCTCTACGAGCAGTACTTC.

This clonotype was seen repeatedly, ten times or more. The CDR3 spells CASRTGTGELFF. CDR3 in DNA: TGTGCCAGCAGGACGGGCACCGGGGAGCTGTTTTTT. J is TRBJ2-2 and V is TRBV28, with D unclear. Trimming left V 6 bases short and J 4 bases short, with 6 bases between. CDR3 length equals 12 residues. Germline loops: CDR1 MDHEN, CDR2 SYDVKM.

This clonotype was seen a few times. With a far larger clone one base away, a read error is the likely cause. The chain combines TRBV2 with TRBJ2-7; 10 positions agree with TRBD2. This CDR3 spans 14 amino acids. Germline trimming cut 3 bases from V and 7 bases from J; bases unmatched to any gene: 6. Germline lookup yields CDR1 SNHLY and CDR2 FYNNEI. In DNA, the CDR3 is TGTGCCAGCAGTGATCTAGCGGGGGTGGGTGAGCAGTACTTC. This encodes CASSDLAGVGEQYF.

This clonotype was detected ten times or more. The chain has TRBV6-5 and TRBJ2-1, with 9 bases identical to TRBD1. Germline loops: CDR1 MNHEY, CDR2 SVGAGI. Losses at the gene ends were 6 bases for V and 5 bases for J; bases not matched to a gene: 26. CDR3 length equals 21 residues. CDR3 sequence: CASSTFWTGAKEEGPHNEQFF. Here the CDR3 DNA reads TGTGCCAGCAGCACCTTTTGGACAGGGGCTAAAGAGGAGGGCCCCCACAATGAGCAGTTCTTC.

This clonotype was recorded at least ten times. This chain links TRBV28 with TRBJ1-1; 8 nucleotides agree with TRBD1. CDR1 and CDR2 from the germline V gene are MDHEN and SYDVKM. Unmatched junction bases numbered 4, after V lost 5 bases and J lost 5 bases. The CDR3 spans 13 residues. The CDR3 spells CASSLDRVTEAFF. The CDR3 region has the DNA TGTGCCAGCAGTCTGGACAGGGTTACTGAAGCTTTCTTT.

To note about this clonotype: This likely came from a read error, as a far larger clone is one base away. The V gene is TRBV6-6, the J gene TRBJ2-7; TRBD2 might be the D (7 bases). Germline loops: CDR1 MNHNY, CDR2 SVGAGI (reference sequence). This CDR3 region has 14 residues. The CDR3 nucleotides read TGTGACAGCTCTCAAACCGGGGGGCACTACGAGCAGTACTTC. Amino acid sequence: CDSSQTGGHYEQYF.

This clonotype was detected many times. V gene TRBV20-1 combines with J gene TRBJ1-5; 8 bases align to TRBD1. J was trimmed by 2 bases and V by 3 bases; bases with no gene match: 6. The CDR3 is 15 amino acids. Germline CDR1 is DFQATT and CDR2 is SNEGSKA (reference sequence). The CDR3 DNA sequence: TGCAGTGCTAGTTTGGGACAGGCCGGCAATCAGCCCCAGCATTTT. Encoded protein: CSASLGQAGNQPQHF.

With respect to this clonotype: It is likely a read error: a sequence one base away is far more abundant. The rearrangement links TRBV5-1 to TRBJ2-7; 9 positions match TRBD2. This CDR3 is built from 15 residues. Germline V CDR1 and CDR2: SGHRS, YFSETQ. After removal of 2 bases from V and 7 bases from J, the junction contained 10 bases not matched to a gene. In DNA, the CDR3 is TGCGCCAGCAGCTTTCTGCGGGGGGGCCGGGATGAGCAGTACTTC. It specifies CASSFLRGGRDEQYF.

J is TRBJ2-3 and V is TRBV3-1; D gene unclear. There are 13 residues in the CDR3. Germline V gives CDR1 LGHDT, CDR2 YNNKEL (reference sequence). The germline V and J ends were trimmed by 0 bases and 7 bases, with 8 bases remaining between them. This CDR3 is CASSQDFRNTQYF. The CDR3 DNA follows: TGTGCCAGCAGCCAAGATTTTAGAAATACGCAGTATTTT.

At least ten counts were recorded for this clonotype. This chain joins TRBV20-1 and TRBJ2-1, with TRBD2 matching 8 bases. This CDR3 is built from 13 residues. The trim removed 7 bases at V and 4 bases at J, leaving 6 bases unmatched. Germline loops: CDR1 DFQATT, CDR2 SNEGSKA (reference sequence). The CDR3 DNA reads TGCAGTGTCAGCGGGGGCTTATACAATGAGCAGTTCTTC. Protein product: CSVSGGLYNEQFF.

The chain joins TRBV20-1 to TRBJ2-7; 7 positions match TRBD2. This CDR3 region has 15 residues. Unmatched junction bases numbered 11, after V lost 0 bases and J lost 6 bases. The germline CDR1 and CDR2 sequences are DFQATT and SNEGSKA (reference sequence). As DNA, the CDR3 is TGCAGTGCTAGAGATTCGGCGGGAGCCTCCGGCGAGCAGTACTTC. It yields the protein CSARDSAGASGEQYF.

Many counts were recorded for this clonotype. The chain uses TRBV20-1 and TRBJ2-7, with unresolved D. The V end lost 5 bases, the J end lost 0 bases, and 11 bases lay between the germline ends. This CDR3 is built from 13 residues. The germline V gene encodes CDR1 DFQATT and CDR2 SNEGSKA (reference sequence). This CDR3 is CSAAANPSYEQYF. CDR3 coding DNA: TGCAGTGCTGCCGCCAACCCCTCCTACGAGCAGTACTTC.

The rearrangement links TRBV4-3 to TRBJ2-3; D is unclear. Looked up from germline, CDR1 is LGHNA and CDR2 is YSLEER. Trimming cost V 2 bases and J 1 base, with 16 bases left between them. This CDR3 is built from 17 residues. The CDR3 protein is CASSQSTRPGGTDTQYF. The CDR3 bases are TGCGCCAGCAGCCAATCAACTCGGCCAGGAGGCACAGATACGCAGTATTTT.

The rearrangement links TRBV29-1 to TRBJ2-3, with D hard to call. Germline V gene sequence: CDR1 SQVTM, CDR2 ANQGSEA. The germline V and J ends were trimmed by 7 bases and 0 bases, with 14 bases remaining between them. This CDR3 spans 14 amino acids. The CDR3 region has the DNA TGCAGCGCGATAAAGAGTTCTAGCACAGATACGCAGTATTTT. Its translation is CSAIKSSSTDTQYF.

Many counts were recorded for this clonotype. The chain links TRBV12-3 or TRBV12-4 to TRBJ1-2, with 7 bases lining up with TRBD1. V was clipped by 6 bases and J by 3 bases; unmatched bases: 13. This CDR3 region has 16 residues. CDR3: CASSSKTGNEDYGYTF. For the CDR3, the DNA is TGTGCCAGCAGCTCGAAGACAGGGAATGAGGACTATGGCTACACCTTC.

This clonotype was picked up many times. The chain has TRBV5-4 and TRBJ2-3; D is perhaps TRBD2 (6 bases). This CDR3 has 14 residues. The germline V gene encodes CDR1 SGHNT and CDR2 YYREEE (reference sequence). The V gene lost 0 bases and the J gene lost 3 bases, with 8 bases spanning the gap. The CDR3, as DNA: TGTGCCAGCAGCTTGGCTGGACTAACAGATACGCAGTATTTT. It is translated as CASSLAGLTDTQYF.

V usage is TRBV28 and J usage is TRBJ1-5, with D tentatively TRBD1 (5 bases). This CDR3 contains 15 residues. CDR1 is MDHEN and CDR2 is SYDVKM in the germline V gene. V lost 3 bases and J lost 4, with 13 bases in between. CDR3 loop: CASSLFTGVNQPQHF. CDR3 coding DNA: TGTGCCAGCAGTTTGTTTACGGGGGTGAATCAGCCCCAGCATTTT.

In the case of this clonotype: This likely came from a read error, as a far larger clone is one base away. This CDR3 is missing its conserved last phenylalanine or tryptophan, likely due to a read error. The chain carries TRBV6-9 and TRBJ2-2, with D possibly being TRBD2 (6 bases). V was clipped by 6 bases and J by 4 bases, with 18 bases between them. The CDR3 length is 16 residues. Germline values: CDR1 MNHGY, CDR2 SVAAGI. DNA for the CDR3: TGTGCCAGCAGGGTTGACGTTAGCGGAGGCACCGGGGAGCTGTTTTCT. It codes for CASRVDVSGGTGELFS.

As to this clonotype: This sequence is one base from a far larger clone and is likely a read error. CDR3 amino acids: CASGGIRGAGYTF. The DNA for the CDR3 is TGTGCCAGCGGCGGCATCCGGGGGGCTGGCTACACCTTC. The V gene is TRBV13, the J gene TRBJ1-2; tentatively, D is TRBD1 (6 bases). The CDR3 contains 13 residues. Trimming removed 8 bases at V and 7 bases at J, with 17 bases between. Germline CDR1 PRHDT, CDR2 FYEKMQ (reference sequence).

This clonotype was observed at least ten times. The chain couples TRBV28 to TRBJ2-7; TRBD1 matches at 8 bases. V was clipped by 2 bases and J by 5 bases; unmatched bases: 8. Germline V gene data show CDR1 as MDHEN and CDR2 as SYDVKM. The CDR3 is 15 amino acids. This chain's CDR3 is CASSLVTGGNDEQYF. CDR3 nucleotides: TGTGCCAGCAGTTTAGTTACAGGGGGAAACGACGAGCAGTACTTC. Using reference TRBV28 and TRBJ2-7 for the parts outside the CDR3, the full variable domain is DVKVTQSSRYLVKRTGEKVFLECVQDMDHENMFWYRQDPGLGLRLIYFSYDVKMKEKGDIPEGYSVSREKKERFSLILESASTNQTSMYLCASSLVTGGNDEQYFGPGTRLTVT.

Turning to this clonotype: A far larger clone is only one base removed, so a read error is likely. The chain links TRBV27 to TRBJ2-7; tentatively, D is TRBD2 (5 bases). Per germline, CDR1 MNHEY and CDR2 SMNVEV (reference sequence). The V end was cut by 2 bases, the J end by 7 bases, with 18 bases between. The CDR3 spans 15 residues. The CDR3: CASSLRANPGDEQYF. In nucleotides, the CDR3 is TGTGCCAGCAGTTTAAGGGCTAACCCCGGGGATGAGCAGTACTTC.

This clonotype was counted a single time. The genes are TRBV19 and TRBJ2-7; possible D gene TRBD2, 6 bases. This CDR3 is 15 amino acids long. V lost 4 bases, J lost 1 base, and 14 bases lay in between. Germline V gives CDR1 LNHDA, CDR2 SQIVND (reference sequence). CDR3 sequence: CASSNGGARSYEQYF. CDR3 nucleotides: TGTGCCAGTAGTAACGGCGGGGCCCGTTCCTACGAGCAGTACTTC.

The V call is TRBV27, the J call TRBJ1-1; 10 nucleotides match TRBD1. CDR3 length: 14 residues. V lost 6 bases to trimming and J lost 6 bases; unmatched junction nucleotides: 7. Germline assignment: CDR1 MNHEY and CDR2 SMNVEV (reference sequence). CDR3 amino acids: CASRLGQGRAEAFF. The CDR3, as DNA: TGTGCCAGCAGATTGGGACAGGGGCGCGCTGAAGCTTTCTTT.